This T cell receptor (beta chain) came from a study of beta chain features in type 1 diabetes. This clone occurred a few times. What was sequenced were expressed TCRB transcripts, since all of the isolated RNA had been reverse transcribed. Using immunoSEQ multiplex PCR, the repertoire was profiled, and TCRdb retains in-frame clones only, with some absent. The sample consists of roughly 150,000 clones, around 10% of them appearing once. The CDR3 contains 14 residues. Per germline, CDR1 SGDLS and CDR2 YYNGEE. Trimming cost V 0 bases and J 4 bases, with 10 bases left between them. The chain has TRBV9 and TRBJ1-2, with D possibly being TRBD1 (5 bases). The receptor's source is a man between 18 and 35 years old in good health. The material sequenced was central memory CD4+ T cells from blood. The CDR3 sequence: CASSVVPGGYGYTF. CDR3 bases: TGTGCCAGCAGCGTAGTTCCGGGGGGCTATGGCTACACCTTC.